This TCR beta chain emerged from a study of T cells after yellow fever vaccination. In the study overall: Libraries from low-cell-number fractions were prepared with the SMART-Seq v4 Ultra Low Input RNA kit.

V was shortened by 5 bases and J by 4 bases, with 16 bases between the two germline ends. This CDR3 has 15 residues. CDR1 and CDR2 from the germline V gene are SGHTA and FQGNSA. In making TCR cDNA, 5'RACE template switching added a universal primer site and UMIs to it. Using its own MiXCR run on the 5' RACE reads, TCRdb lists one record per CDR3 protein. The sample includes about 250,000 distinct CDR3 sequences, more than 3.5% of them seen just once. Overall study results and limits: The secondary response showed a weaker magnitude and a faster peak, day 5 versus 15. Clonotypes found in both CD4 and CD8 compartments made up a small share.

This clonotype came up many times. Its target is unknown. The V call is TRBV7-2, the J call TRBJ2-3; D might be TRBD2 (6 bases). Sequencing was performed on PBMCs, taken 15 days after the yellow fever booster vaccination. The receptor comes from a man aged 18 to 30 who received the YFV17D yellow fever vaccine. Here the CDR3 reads CASSPWASAADTQYF. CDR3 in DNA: TGTGCCAGCAGCCCCTGGGCTAGCGCCGCAGATACGCAGTATTTT.